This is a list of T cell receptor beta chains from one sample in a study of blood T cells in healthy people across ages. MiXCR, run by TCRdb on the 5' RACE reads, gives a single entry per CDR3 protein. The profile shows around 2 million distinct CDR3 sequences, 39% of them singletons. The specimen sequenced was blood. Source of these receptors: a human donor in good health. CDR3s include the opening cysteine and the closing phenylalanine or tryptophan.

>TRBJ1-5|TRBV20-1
CSASPSGNIPNQPQHF
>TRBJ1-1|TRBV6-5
CASSYGVGMAEAFF
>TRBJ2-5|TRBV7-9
CASSLSFRETQYF
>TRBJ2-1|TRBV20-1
CSATQPGLAGGRSYNEQFF
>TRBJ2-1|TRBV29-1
CSVGQGRGEQFF
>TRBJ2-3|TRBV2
CASSYEGTGTSTDTQYF
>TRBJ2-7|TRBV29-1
CSVIDTGSSYEQYF
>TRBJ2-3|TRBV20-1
CSAHRSDTQYF
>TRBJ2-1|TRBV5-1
CASSSNPGPSGGLSYNEQFF
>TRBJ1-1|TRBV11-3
CASSPDLGSMNTEAFF
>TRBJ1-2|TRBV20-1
CSARSRQGRGYGYTF
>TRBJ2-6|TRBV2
CASSEARNSGASVLTF
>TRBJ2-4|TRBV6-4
CASSGGTGSTDTQYF
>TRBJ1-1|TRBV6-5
CASKADRDTEAFF
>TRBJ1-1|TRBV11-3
CASSSREPPFMAFF
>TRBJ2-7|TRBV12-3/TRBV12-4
CASSSETSRRSYEQYF
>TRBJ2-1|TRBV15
CATSPGLAGGRSYNEQFF
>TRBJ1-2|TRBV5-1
CASTDPGAGGYGYTF
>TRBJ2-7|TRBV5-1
CASSLALRGEQYF
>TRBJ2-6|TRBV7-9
CASSSAGGYAPGANVLTF
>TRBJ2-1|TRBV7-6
CASSPHRGREQFF
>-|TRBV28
CANFRGHETQYF
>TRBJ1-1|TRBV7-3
CASSLSGYTEAFF
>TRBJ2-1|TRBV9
CASSSRVGGGSDEQFF